The 13 T cell receptor beta chains in this list originate from one sample, sequenced in a study of beta chain features in type 1 diabetes. The entirety of the isolated RNA underwent reverse transcription, so expressed TCRB transcripts were sequenced. Profiled with immunoSEQ multiplex PCR; TCRdb holds only in-frame clones, not every one. The sample lists 400,000 to 500,000 clones, around 13% occurring once. The source material was naive CD4+ T cells from blood. The source is a man younger than 40 in good health.

The chain couples TRBV11-3 to TRBJ2-1; 8 positions agree with TRBD2. J gave up 8 bases and V 1 base, and 7 bases lay outside the gene matches. Germline values: CDR1 SGHNT, CDR2 YENEEA. The CDR3 totals 15 residues. Written as DNA, the CDR3 is TGTGCCAGCAGCTTAGTTAGCGGGGAGATCTATGAGCAGTTCTTC. It translates to CASSLVSGEIYEQFF.

A few counts support this clone. V and J are TRBV28 and TRBJ2-3, with a weak D call TRBD1 (6 bases). Trimming cost V 6 bases and J 3 bases, with 16 bases left between them. Germline V gives CDR1 MDHEN, CDR2 SYDVKM. The CDR3 has 15 amino acids. As DNA, the CDR3 is TGTGCCAGCAGACGACCGGGACAACTAACAGATACGCAGTATTTT. It is translated as CASRRPGQLTDTQYF.

The chain links TRBV11-2 to TRBJ2-1, with TRBD2 identical over 7 bases. This CDR3 is built from 14 residues. Germline V CDR1 and CDR2: SGHAT, FQNNGV. V lost 5 bases and J lost 0; bases outside the gene matches: 1. The CDR3 spells CASSTGGSYNEQFF. CDR3 nucleotides: TGTGCCAGCAGCACGGGGGGCTCCTACAATGAGCAGTTCTTC.

This chain uses TRBV5-6 with TRBJ1-2; 7 bases agree with TRBD1. This CDR3 is built from 16 residues. Germline CDR1 is SGHDT and CDR2 is YYEEEE. The junction had 13 bases not matched to a gene; V was cut back by 4 bases and J by 4 bases. In DNA form, the CDR3 reads TGTGCCAGCAGCGCGGCCGGTCGAGGGGGCCGCTATGGCTACACCTTC. This sequence encodes CASSAAGRGGRYGYTF. Combining the CDR3 with reference TRBV5-6 and TRBJ1-2 gives the whole variable domain DAGVTQSPTHLIKTRGQQVTLRCSPKSGHDTVSWYQQALGQGPQFIFQYYEEEERQRGNFPDRFSGHQFPNYSSELNVNALLLGDSALYLCASSAAGRGGRYGYTFGSGTRLTVV.

This clone has only a few counts. The chain couples TRBV6-5 to TRBJ1-2, with a possible D match to TRBD1 (5 bases). The length of the CDR3 is 15 residues. Germline V lookup: CDR1 MNHEY, CDR2 SVGAGI. Trimming shortened V by 6 bases and J by 3 bases, and 17 bases separated the two germline ends. The CDR3 spells CASRLYRFSDYGYTF. The CDR3 DNA sequence: TGTGCCAGCAGGCTATACAGGTTTTCGGACTATGGCTACACCTTC.

The chain employs TRBV4-3 and TRBJ2-7, with D tentatively TRBD1 (5 bases). Trimming cost V 1 base and J 2 bases, with 15 bases left between them. The length of the CDR3 is 16 residues. CDR1 and CDR2 (germline): LGHNA, YSLEER. Written as DNA, the CDR3 is TGCGCCAGCAGCCAAGGTAGGGGCGACAGAGCCTACGAGCAGTACTTC. Translating gives CASSQGRGDRAYEQYF.

This clone was counted only a few times. The chain has TRBV27 and TRBJ2-2; D tentatively fits TRBD1 or TRBD2 (6 bases each). The length of the CDR3 is 15 residues. CDR1 MNHEY and CDR2 SMNVEV come from the germline V gene (reference sequence). V dropped 8 bases and J dropped 6 bases, with 19 bases sitting between them. As DNA, the CDR3 is TGTGCCAGCGGGGGGCAGGGACGCTCCGCCGGGGAGCTGTTTTTT. Encoded protein: CASGGQGRSAGELFF.

The sample holds a few counts of this clone. CDR3 residues: CASSAMATDTQYF. The DNA of the CDR3 is TGTGCCAGCAGCGCGATGGCCACAGATACGCAGTATTTT. The V and J genes are TRBV7-2 and TRBJ2-3; D gene uncertain. The CDR3 extends over 13 amino acids. The V and J ends lost 5 bases and 2 bases respectively, with 8 bases between them. The germline CDR1 and CDR2 sequences are SGHTA and FQGNSA.

The gene calls are TRBV4-1 and TRBJ2-1; TRBD1 matches at 7 bases. Trimming cost V 0 bases and J 4 bases; bases outside gene matches: 6. CDR1 MGHRA and CDR2 YSYEKL come from the germline V gene. CDR3 length: 16 residues. The CDR3 protein is CASSQETGQRYNEQFF. DNA for the CDR3: TGCGCCAGCAGCCAAGAAACGGGACAGAGATACAATGAGCAGTTCTTC.

The CDR3, as DNA: TGTGCCAGCAGTGAATACTCCAGGGTAGTAGATACGCAGTATTTT. The encoded protein is CASSEYSRVVDTQYF. V is TRBV25-1 and J is TRBJ2-3, with D tentatively TRBD1 (5 bases). Germline-derived CDR1 and CDR2 are MGHDK and SYGVNS. The CDR3 runs 15 residues. Trimming took off 0 bases at V and 5 bases at J, with 12 bases between the two ends.

About this clone: At the DNA level, this CDR3 is encoded by other sequences in the same sample as well. V and J are TRBV9 and TRBJ2-3; tentatively, D is TRBD1 or TRBD2 (6 bases each). Germline loops: CDR1 SGDLS, CDR2 YYNGEE. V was cut by 0 bases and J by 0 bases, with 11 bases left in between. The CDR3 is 16 amino acids. The CDR3 spells CASSVAGGGSTDTQYF. The CDR3 nucleotides are TGTGCCAGCAGCGTAGCCGGAGGGGGGAGCACAGATACGCAGTATTTT.

The chain recombines TRBV7-9 with TRBJ2-2; 7 bases fit TRBD1. V shed 2 bases and J 5 bases; nucleotides not matched to a gene: 11. Germline CDR1 SEHNR, CDR2 FQNEAQ (reference sequence). This CDR3 comprises 17 residues. CDR3 loop: CASSLTRTGQPTGELFF. DNA of the CDR3: TGTGCCAGCAGCTTAACTCGTACGGGACAGCCGACCGGGGAGCTGTTTTTT.

This clone was observed a few times. The chain carries TRBV18 and TRBJ2-3; TRBD1 is a possible D gene (5 bases). Per the germline V gene, CDR1 is KGHSH and CDR2 is LQKENI. CDR3 length: 17 amino acids. Deletions cut 1 base from V and 5 bases from J, with 19 bases between. The CDR3 here is CASSPQVQGLPKDTQYF. The CDR3 DNA follows: TGTGCCAGCTCACCACAGGTCCAGGGCCTCCCGAAAGATACGCAGTATTTT.